This record covers a single TCR beta chain. CDR1 is SGHNT, CDR2 YYREEE, per germline (reference sequence). CDR3 length: 16 residues. With 3 bases removed from V and 4 bases from J, the gap between germline ends came to 19 bases. A multiplex PCR was run with 60 Vbeta primers and 13 Jbeta primers. TCRdb's table, derived via immunoSEQ multiplex PCR, lists solely in-frame clones and lacks some. Seen here are about 190,000 clones, roughly 86% observed once, and the top ten hold approximately 1.7%. This specimen belongs to a study of cytomegalovirus exposure and HLA in healthy donors. The receptor was isolated from a woman in her late teens or twenties in good health and CMV-seronegative. The rearrangement links TRBV5-4 to TRBJ1-2; maybe TRBD1 (5 bases). Sequencing was carried out using PBMCs. The CDR3, as DNA: TGTGCCAGCAGCTCGACGCCGGACACGAACCTCTATGGCTACACCTTC. Translating it yields CASSSTPDTNLYGYTF.